This passage covers 14 T cell receptor beta chains from one sample sequenced in a study of OX40 agonist ivuxolimab in advanced cancers. Sequencing used immunoSEQ multiplex PCR; TCRdb keeps in-frame clones, though not all of them. The repertoire holds around 35,000 clones, approximately 90% seen once, with roughly 4% in the top ten. Specimen: CD4+ or CD8+ T cells sorted from blood, collected in a trial of the OX40 agonist ivuxolimab. These receptors originate from an adult with an advanced solid tumor such as melanoma, head and neck, liver or kidney cancer.

This clone has just a few counts. The genes are TRBV7-2 and TRBJ2-3, with 8 bases lining up with TRBD2. V was pared by 5 bases and J by 4 bases, with 14 bases of the junction left unmatched. The CDR3 is 17 residues long. Germline V gene sequence: CDR1 SGHTA, CDR2 FQGNSA. CDR3: CASSLGGASPTADTQYF. For the CDR3, the DNA is TGTGCCAGCAGCCTCGGGGGGGCTTCTCCCACCGCAGATACGCAGTATTTT.

The V gene is TRBV6-1, the J gene TRBJ1-4; D perhaps matches TRBD1 (5 bases). Per germline, CDR1 MNHNS and CDR2 SASEGT. V lost 2 bases to trimming and J lost 0 bases, with 7 bases between them. This CDR3 is 15 amino acids long. The CDR3 DNA follows: TGTGCCAGCAGTGAACACAGGCCAACTAATGAAAAACTGTTTTTT. Translating gives CASSEHRPTNEKLFF.

Note on this clone: The sample has other DNA sequences that encode this CDR3 too. The chain couples TRBV14 to TRBJ1-1, with TRBD1 as a possible D gene (5 bases). From germline, CDR1 is SGHDN and CDR2 FVKESK. Deletions cut 4 bases from V and 0 bases from J, with 9 bases between. This CDR3 is built from 14 residues. As DNA, the CDR3 is TGTGCCAGCAGCCTCGCAGGGATGAACACTGAAGCTTTCTTT. Amino acid sequence: CASSLAGMNTEAFF. The full variable domain, in which reference TRBV14 and TRBJ1-1 provide the parts outside the CDR3, is EAGVTQFPSHSVIEKGQTVTLRCDPISGHDNLYWYRRVMGKEIKFLLHFVKESKQDESGMPNNRFLAERTGGTYSTLKVQPAELEDSGVYFCASSLAGMNTEAFFGQGTRLTVV.

The chain recombines TRBV14 with TRBJ2-1; 9 bases are shared with TRBD2. After removal of 5 bases from V and 8 bases from J, the junction contained 7 bases not matched to a gene. The germline V gene has CDR1 SGHDN and CDR2 FVKESK. The CDR3 is 14 amino acids. CDR3 bases: TGTGCCAGCAGCTTAGGACTAGCGTCCGATGAGCAGTTCTTC. This codes for CASSLGLASDEQFF.

This chain connects TRBV18 to TRBJ2-6; a possible D gene is TRBD2 (5 bases). Germline-derived CDR1 and CDR2 are KGHSH and LQKENI. This CDR3 is 17 amino acids long. Trimming took 2 bases from V and 2 from J, leaving 13 bases between them. This CDR3 is CASSPTGITPGANVLTF. CDR3 sequence (DNA): TGTGCCAGCTCACCAACCGGGATAACTCCTGGGGCCAACGTCCTGACTTTC.

This clone was seen only once. CDR3 in DNA: TGTGCCTGGAGTACTTATGGACAGGTTCGAGGAGATACGCAGTATTTT. Its translation: CAWSTYGQVRGDTQYF. V and J are TRBV30 and TRBJ2-3; TRBD1 matches at 7 bases. Germline CDR1 reads GTSNPN; CDR2 reads SVGIG (reference sequence). This CDR3 comprises 16 residues. V shed 2 bases, J shed 5 bases, and the junction held 13 bases outside the gene matches.

This clone occurred once. This chain connects TRBV5-6 to TRBJ2-2; TRBD2 aligns across 9 bases. The ends lost 2 bases at V and 5 bases at J; junction bases unmatched: 10. The CDR3 runs 17 residues. The germline CDR1 and CDR2 sequences are SGHDT and YYEEEE. This CDR3 is CASSLGGGRAGTGELFF. Written as DNA, the CDR3 is TGTGCCAGCAGCTTAGGGGGCGGGAGGGCCGGAACCGGGGAGCTGTTTTTT.

The chain uses TRBV28 and TRBJ2-7, with 9 nucleotides matching TRBD2. V lost 1 base, J lost 3 bases, and 10 bases stayed unmatched. CDR1 MDHEN and CDR2 SYDVKM come from the germline V gene. There are 17 residues in the CDR3. CDR3 sequence reads: CASSLFGRGRDHYEQYF. For the CDR3, the DNA is TGTGCCAGCAGTTTATTTGGTCGCGGGAGGGACCACTACGAGCAGTACTTC. The entire variable domain, with the rest obtained from reference TRBV28 and TRBJ2-7, is as follows: DVKVTQSSRYLVKRTGEKVFLECVQDMDHENMFWYRQDPGLGLRLIYFSYDVKMKEKGDIPEGYSVSREKKERFSLILESASTNQTSMYLCASSLFGRGRDHYEQYFGPGTRLTVT.

The CDR3 reads CASSLAISGSSGELFF. In nucleotides, the CDR3 is TGTGCCAGCAGCTTAGCGATCAGCGGGAGTTCCGGGGAGCTGTTTTTT. The chain joins TRBV7-9 to TRBJ2-2, with 8 bases lining up with TRBD2. This CDR3 has 16 residues. V was clipped by 0 bases and J by 6 bases; unmatched bases: 6. Germline V gene lookup returns CDR1 SEHNR and CDR2 FQNEAQ (reference sequence).

On this clone itself: Sequence at one end of the junction differs from germline and may be a read error. The chain carries TRBV6-1 and TRBJ2-7; either TRBD1 or TRBD2 may supply D (6 bases each). CDR3 length: 14 amino acids. CDR1 is MNHNS and CDR2 is SASEGT in the germline V gene. CDR3 in DNA: TGTGCCAGCGGTGAGGGGGGTAATGCCTACGAGCAGTACTTC. This codes for CASGEGGNAYEQYF.

This sequence joins TRBV2 and TRBJ2-5, with D unclear. There are 13 residues in the CDR3. Trimming removed 4 bases from V and 5 bases from J, with 11 bases in between. Germline CDR1 is SNHLY and CDR2 is FYNNEI. The CDR3 region has the DNA TGTGCCAGCAGTGTGAATCTGGGGGAGACCCAGTACTTC. Translated: CASSVNLGETQYF.

The chain employs TRBV11-2 and TRBJ2-7; 12 positions match TRBD2. Germline V gene sequence: CDR1 SGHAT, CDR2 FQNNGV. V gave up 3 bases and J gave up 3 bases; unmatched junction bases: 0. CDR3 size: 14 residues. This CDR3 reads CASSLTSGSYEQYF. The CDR3 bases are TGTGCCAGCAGCTTGACTAGCGGGAGCTACGAGCAGTACTTC.

This clone was picked up a small number of times. The chain links TRBV5-1 to TRBJ1-4; D remains unclear. This CDR3 is 15 amino acids long. V lost 4 bases, J lost 5 bases, and 15 bases lay in between. Germline V gene sequence: CDR1 SGHRS, CDR2 YFSETQ. The CDR3 loop reads CASSPGVGPNEKLFF. The CDR3 DNA sequence: TGCGCCAGCAGCCCTGGGGTAGGGCCCAATGAAAAACTGTTTTTT.

The chain recombines TRBV5-6 with TRBJ2-7; D is ambiguous. The V end lost 1 base, the J end lost 5 bases, and 4 bases lay between the germline ends. The CDR3 contains 11 residues. Germline assignment: CDR1 SGHDT and CDR2 YYEEEE. The CDR3 is CASSLRDEQYF. In DNA, the CDR3 is TGTGCCAGCAGCTTGAGAGACGAGCAGTACTTC.